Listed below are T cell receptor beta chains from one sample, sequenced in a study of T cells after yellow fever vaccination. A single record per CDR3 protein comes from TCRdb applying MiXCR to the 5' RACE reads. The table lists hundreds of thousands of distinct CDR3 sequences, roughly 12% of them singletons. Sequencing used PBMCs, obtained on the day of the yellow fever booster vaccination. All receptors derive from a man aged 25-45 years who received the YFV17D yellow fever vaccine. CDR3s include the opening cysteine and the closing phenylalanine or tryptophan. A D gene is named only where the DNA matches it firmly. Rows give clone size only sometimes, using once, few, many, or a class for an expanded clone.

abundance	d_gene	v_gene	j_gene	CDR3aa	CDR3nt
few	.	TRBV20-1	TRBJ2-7	CSIRSGTYEQYF	TGCAGTATTCGCAGTGGGACCTACGAGCAGTACTTC
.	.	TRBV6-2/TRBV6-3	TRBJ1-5	CASNGDLDYQPQHF	TGTGCCAGCAATGGGGATCTTGATTATCAGCCCCAGCATTTT
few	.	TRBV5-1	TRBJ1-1	CASSLSGEVNTEAFF	TGCGCCAGCAGCTTGTCGGGCGAGGTGAACACTGAAGCTTTCTTT
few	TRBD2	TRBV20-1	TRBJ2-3	CSAYTSGSSDTQYF	TGCAGTGCTTATACTAGCGGGAGTTCAGATACGCAGTATTTT
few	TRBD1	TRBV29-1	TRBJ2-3	CSVEDVLRTGVIRTDTQYF	TGCAGCGTTGAAGATGTTCTGAGGACAGGGGTCATTCGCACAGATACGCAGTATTTT
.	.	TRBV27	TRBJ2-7	CASSLFAASAEEQYF	TGTGCCAGCAGTTTATTTGCTGCGTCGGCGGAAGAGCAGTACTTC
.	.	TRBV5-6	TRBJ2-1	CASSLGVAGKFF	TGTGCCAGCAGCTTGGGGGTTGCCGGCAAGTTCTTC
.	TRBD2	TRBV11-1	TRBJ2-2	CASSNRLSGRPNTGELFF	TGTGCCAGCAGCAATCGCCTTAGCGGGAGGCCAAACACCGGGGAGCTGTTTTTT
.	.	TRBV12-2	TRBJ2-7	CASRLVVPVGWQGRYEQYF	TGTGCAAGTCGCTTAGTGGTCCCTGTGGGATGGCAGGGACGCTACGAGCAGTACTTC
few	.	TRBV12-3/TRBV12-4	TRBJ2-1	CASSRLTEQFF	TGTGCCAGCAGCCGTTTGACTGAGCAGTTCTTC
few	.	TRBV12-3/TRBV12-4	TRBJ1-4	CASTGSATNEKLFF	TGTGCCAGCACAGGGAGTGCAACTAATGAAAAACTGTTTTTT
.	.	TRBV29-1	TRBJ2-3	CSVEGRLGTDTQYF	TGCAGCGTTGAAGGGAGACTAGGGACAGATACGCAGTATTTT
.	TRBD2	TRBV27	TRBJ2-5	CATSPSGFRGTQYF	TGTGCCACCTCGCCTAGCGGGTTTAGGGGGACCCAGTACTTC
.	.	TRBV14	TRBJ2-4	CASRLSGRNIQYF	TGTGCCAGCAGACTTAGTGGGAGAAACATTCAGTACTTC
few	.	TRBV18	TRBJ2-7	CASSLMPPDLTGEQYF	TGTGCCAGCTCACTAATGCCTCCAGACCTAACGGGGGAGCAGTACTTC
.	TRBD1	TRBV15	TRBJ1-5	CATSRGGQGASTNQPQHF	TGTGCCACCAGCAGAGGTGGACAGGGGGCAAGCACCAATCAGCCCCAGCATTTT
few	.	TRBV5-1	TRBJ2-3	CASSSGAGMVDTQYF	TGCGCCAGCAGCTCGGGTGCAGGGATGGTGGATACGCAGTATTTT
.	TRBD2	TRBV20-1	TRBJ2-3	CSARSLARWGGAQYF	TGCAGTGCTAGATCCCTAGCGCGGTGGGGGGGGGCGCAGTATTTT
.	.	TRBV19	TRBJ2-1	CASSIVSLSGQFF	TGTGCCAGTAGTATAGTTAGTTTAAGCGGGCAGTTCTTC
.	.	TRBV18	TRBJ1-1	CASSPPYVTEAFF	TGTGCCAGCTCACCGCCTTATGTTACTGAAGCTTTCTTT
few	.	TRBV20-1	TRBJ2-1	CSARDGRGPLQFF	TGCAGTGCTAGAGATGGCAGGGGTCCGCTTCAGTTCTTC
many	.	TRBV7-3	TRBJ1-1	CASSLTGGTGQAFF	TGTGCCAGCAGCTTAACGGGGGGTACAGGCCAAGCTTTCTTT